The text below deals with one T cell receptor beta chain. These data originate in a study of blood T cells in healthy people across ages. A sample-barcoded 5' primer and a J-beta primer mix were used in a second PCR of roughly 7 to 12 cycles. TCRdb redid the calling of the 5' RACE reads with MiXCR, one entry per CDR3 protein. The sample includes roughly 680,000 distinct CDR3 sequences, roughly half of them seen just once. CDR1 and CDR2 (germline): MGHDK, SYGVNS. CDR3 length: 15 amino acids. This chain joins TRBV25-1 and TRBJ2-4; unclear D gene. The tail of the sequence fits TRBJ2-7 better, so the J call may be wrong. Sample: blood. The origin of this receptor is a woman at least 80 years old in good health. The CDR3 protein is CASSPTDEPHYEQYF. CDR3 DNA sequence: TGTGCCAGCAGCCCCACGGACGAACCACATTACGAGCAGTACTTC.